The 23 T cell receptor beta chains below all came from one sample that was sequenced in a study of cytotoxic CD8 clonotypes in ibrutinib-treated CLL. This table comes from immunoSEQ multiplex PCR, and its TCRdb copy is limited to in-frame clones, with some not included. Here the sample spans some 63,000 clones, approximately 90% being singletons. Sequences were derived from PBMCs, sampled after 12 months of ibrutinib treatment. These receptors were collected from a human donor with chronic lymphocytic leukemia.

The count of this clone is one. The CDR3 nucleotides are TGTGCCTGGAGTGGAGGGGGCCTCTCAGATACGCAGTATTTT. Translation: CAWSGGGLSDTQYF. This chain joins TRBV30 and TRBJ2-3, with 7 bases matching TRBD1. The length of the CDR3 is 14 residues. In germline, CDR1 is GTSNPN, CDR2 SVGIG (reference sequence). V lost 1 base and J lost 4; bases outside the gene matches: 5.

J is TRBJ2-5 and V is TRBV9, with 11 bases identical to TRBD2. J was trimmed by 5 bases and V by 3 bases; bases with no gene match: 12. The germline V gene has CDR1 SGDLS and CDR2 YYNGEE. This CDR3 is 17 amino acids long. The CDR3 DNA follows: TGTGCCAGCAGCGAGGGGATAGCGGGAGGGCCGCGGGAGACCCAGTACTTC. This codes for CASSEGIAGGPRETQYF.

This CDR3 reads CASKTGVIDGYTF. DNA for the CDR3: TGTGCCAGCAAGACCGGGGTAATCGATGGCTACACCTTC. V is TRBV6-1 and J is TRBJ1-2, with D unresolved. Germline-derived CDR1 and CDR2 are MNHNS and SASEGT. The germline V and J ends were trimmed by 7 bases and 6 bases, with 15 bases remaining between them. This CDR3 region has 13 residues.

The chain combines TRBV7-8 with TRBJ2-1; D gene unclear. The CDR3 is made up of 11 amino acids. V was shortened by 3 bases and J by 10 bases, with 7 bases between the two germline ends. Germline V gene data show CDR1 as SGHVS and CDR2 as FQNEAQ. In nucleotides, the CDR3 is TGTGCCAGCAGCTTGGCGGAGGAGCAGTTCTTC. Translation: CASSLAEEQFF.

The rearrangement uses TRBV6-5 and TRBJ1-1; D not certain. This CDR3 spans 13 amino acids. Trimming left V 6 bases short and J 4 bases short, with 12 bases between. The germline V gene encodes CDR1 MNHEY and CDR2 SVGAGI. The CDR3 loop is CASSPEWTTEAFF. The CDR3 coding sequence is TGTGCCAGCAGCCCCGAATGGACCACTGAAGCTTTCTTT.

The chain recombines TRBV7-9 with TRBJ2-5, with 10 positions matching TRBD1. Germline V gene data show CDR1 as SEHNR and CDR2 as FQNEAQ (reference sequence). Trimming at V came to 3 bases and at J to 4 bases, leaving 5 bases not matched to a gene. CDR3 length equals 15 residues. The CDR3: CASSFAGTGAETQYF. CDR3 nucleotide sequence: TGTGCCAGCAGCTTCGCCGGGACAGGGGCAGAGACCCAGTACTTC.

This chain joins TRBV15 and TRBJ2-7; 7 nucleotides line up with TRBD2. The CDR3 is 15 amino acids. Germline CDR1 is LNHNV and CDR2 is YYDKDF (reference sequence). The ends lost 6 bases at V and 1 base at J; junction bases unmatched: 9. CDR3 sequence: CATRIGGSLSYEQYF. Here the CDR3 DNA reads TGTGCCACCAGGATCGGCGGGAGTTTGTCCTACGAGCAGTACTTC. The full variable domain, with the rest looked up from reference TRBV15 and TRBJ2-7, is DAMVIQNPRYQVTQFGKPVTLSCSQTLNHNVMYWYQQKSSQAPKLLFHYYDKDFNNEADTPDNFQSRRPNTSFCFLDIRSPGLGDTAMYLCATRIGGSLSYEQYFGPGTRLTVT.

This clone showed up just once. The V gene is TRBV7-2, the J gene TRBJ2-5; TRBD2 is a possible D gene (6 bases). The CDR3 covers 16 residues. Looked up from germline, CDR1 is SGHTA and CDR2 is FQGNSA. The V end lost 5 bases, the J end lost 1 base, and 17 bases lay between the germline ends. The CDR3 is CASSAFSGLLQETQYF. The CDR3 DNA sequence: TGTGCCAGCAGCGCCTTTAGCGGCCTACTCCAAGAGACCCAGTACTTC.

This clone came up once. The chain joins TRBV7-9 to TRBJ2-1; 9 bases line up with TRBD2. The germline V gene encodes CDR1 SEHNR and CDR2 FQNEAQ (reference sequence). The trim removed 4 bases at V and 0 bases at J, leaving 10 bases unmatched. The CDR3 extends over 18 amino acids. The CDR3 sequence is CASSSLPGTSSSYNEQFF. The CDR3 DNA reads TGTGCCAGCAGCTCGCTACCCGGGACTAGCAGCTCCTACAATGAGCAGTTCTTC.

The chain links TRBV29-1 to TRBJ2-7; no reliable D call. Deletions cut 3 bases from V and 5 bases from J, with 8 bases between. Germline CDR1 is SQVTM and CDR2 is ANQGSEA. The CDR3 spans 11 residues. CDR3 region: CSVDVRNEQYF. DNA for the CDR3: TGCAGCGTTGATGTACGGAACGAGCAGTACTTC.

This chain links TRBV5-1 with TRBJ1-1; no clear D. Trimming removed 4 bases from V and 3 bases from J, with 13 bases in between. Germline CDR1 and CDR2: SGHRS and YFSETQ. The CDR3 is made up of 14 amino acids. CDR3 nucleotides: TGCGCCAGCAGCAAACAGCCAAGCGACACTGAAGCTTTCTTT. This gives the protein CASSKQPSDTEAFF.

This chain's CDR3 is CASSGTTYNEQFF. CDR3 DNA: TGCGCCAGCAGCGGAACTACTTACAATGAGCAGTTCTTC. The rearrangement links TRBV5-1 to TRBJ2-1; D is uncertain. The CDR3 has 13 amino acids. The ends were cut back, 4 bases at V and 4 bases at J, with 9 bases in the middle. Germline assignment: CDR1 SGHRS and CDR2 YFSETQ.

The V gene is TRBV25-1, the J gene TRBJ2-7; D is perhaps TRBD2 (6 bases). This CDR3 region has 12 residues. V was cut by 1 base and J by 6 bases, with 7 bases left in between. Per germline, CDR1 MGHDK and CDR2 SYGVNS. This chain's CDR3 is CASSEWRGEQYF. CDR3 DNA sequence: TGTGCCAGCAGTGAATGGAGGGGCGAGCAGTACTTC.

V usage is TRBV5-6 and J usage is TRBJ1-6; D remains unclear. Germline assignment: CDR1 SGHDT and CDR2 YYEEEE. This CDR3 is 13 amino acids long. Trimming left V 5 bases short and J 8 bases short, with 11 bases between. The CDR3 nucleotides are TGTGCCAGCAGTGCTACACGGTATTCACCCCTCCACTTT. It specifies CASSATRYSPLHF.

J is TRBJ2-1 and V is TRBV7-3; 15 nucleotides agree with TRBD2. CDR1 is SGHTA and CDR2 is FQGTGA in the germline V gene. V shed 5 bases, J shed 4 bases, and the junction held 3 bases outside the gene matches. The CDR3 loop spans 16 amino acids. The CDR3 spells CASSRTSGRGYNEQFF. DNA of the CDR3: TGTGCCAGCAGCCGGACTAGCGGGAGGGGTTACAATGAGCAGTTCTTC. Supplemented by reference TRBV7-3 and TRBJ2-1, the full variable domain reads GAGVSQTPSNKVTEKGKYVELRCDPISGHTALYWYRQSLGQGPEFLIYFQGTGAADDSGLPNDRFFAVRPEGSVSTLKIQRTERGDSAVYLCASSRTSGRGYNEQFFGPGTRLTVL.

The chain has TRBV5-1 and TRBJ1-2; possible D gene TRBD1, 6 bases. The V end lost 0 bases, the J end lost 10 bases, and 19 bases lay between the germline ends. The CDR3 has 15 amino acids. Germline V gene data show CDR1 as SGHRS and CDR2 as YFSETQ. In nucleotides, the CDR3 is TGCGCCAGCAGCTTGGAAAATACAGGGCTCGCTGTCTACACCTTC. Its translation: CASSLENTGLAVYTF.

J is TRBJ2-3 and V is TRBV20-1; D is ambiguous. Germline V CDR1 and CDR2: DFQATT, SNEGSKA (reference sequence). V lost 0 bases and J 10 bases, leaving 8 bases between the germline ends. The CDR3 is made up of 11 amino acids. CDR3 sequence reads: CSARDSRAQYF. The CDR3 DNA sequence: TGCAGTGCTAGAGACTCTCGAGCGCAGTATTTT.

This clone was observed a single time. The chain couples TRBV2 to TRBJ1-2; 9 bases map to TRBD1. The CDR3 sequence is 17 residues long. V shed 6 bases and J 1 base; nucleotides not matched to a gene: 12. Germline loops: CDR1 SNHLY, CDR2 FYNNEI. CDR3 nucleotide sequence: TGTGCCAGCAGCCCGGGGCGTCGGGACAGGGATAACTATGGCTACACCTTC. Protein product: CASSPGRRDRDNYGYTF.

This clone was counted once. V gene TRBV9 combines with J gene TRBJ2-1, with TRBD2 identical over 8 bases. V shed 7 bases, J shed 2 bases, and the junction held 8 bases outside the gene matches. This CDR3 region has 15 residues. In germline, CDR1 is SGDLS, CDR2 YYNGEE. This chain's CDR3 is CASGPGLETYNEQFF. For the CDR3, the DNA is TGTGCCAGCGGGCCGGGACTAGAAACCTACAATGAGCAGTTCTTC.

To note about this clone: Germline and junction disagree at one end, which may indicate a read error. The chain uses TRBV30 and TRBJ2-2; 10 nucleotides line up with TRBD2. Germline V lookup: CDR1 GTSNPN, CDR2 SVGIG (reference sequence). CDR3 length: 14 residues. CDR3 residues: CAWSSGRGDRGAVF. The CDR3 bases are TGTGCCTGGAGTAGCGGGAGGGGAGACCGGGGAGCTGTTTTT.

The chain links TRBV6-1 to TRBJ1-5; D is uncertain. The germline V gene has CDR1 MNHNS and CDR2 SASEGT. The CDR3 consists of 17 residues. V was pared by 2 bases and J by 4 bases, with 18 bases between. The CDR3 here is CASSELRKGATNQPQHF. The CDR3 nucleotides are TGTGCCAGCAGTGAATTACGAAAGGGCGCTACTAATCAGCCCCAGCATTTT.

The count of this clone is one. The V gene is TRBV10-3, the J gene TRBJ2-5; D uncertain. V dropped 5 bases and J dropped 0 bases, with 4 bases sitting between them. CDR3 length equals 12 residues. Per germline, CDR1 ENHRY and CDR2 SYGVKD. CDR3 sequence reads: CAISRDQETQYF. In DNA form, the CDR3 reads TGTGCCATCAGTCGGGACCAAGAGACCCAGTACTTC.

The rearrangement uses TRBV7-2 and TRBJ2-7; D not resolved. Germline CDR1 SGHTA, CDR2 FQGNSA. Trimming removed 3 bases from V and 0 bases from J, with 15 bases in between. The length of the CDR3 is 16 residues. The CDR3 nucleotides are TGTGCCAGCAGCTTTACAGCCACCACTTTCTCCTACGAGCAGTACTTC. Translation gives CASSFTATTFSYEQYF.